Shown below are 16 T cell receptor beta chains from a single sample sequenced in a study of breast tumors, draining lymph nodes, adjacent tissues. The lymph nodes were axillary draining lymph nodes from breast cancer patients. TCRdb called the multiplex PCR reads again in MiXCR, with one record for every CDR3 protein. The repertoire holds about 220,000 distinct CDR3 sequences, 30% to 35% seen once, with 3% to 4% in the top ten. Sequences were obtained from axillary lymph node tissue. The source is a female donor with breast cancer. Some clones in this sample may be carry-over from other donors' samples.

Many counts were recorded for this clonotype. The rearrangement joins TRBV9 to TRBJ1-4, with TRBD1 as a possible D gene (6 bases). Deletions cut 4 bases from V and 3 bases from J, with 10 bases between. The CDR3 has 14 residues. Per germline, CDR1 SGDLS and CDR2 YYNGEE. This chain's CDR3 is CASSKGEPNEKLFF. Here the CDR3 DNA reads TGTGCCAGCAGCAAGGGGGAGCCTAATGAAAAACTGTTTTTT.

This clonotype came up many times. The CDR3 spells CATSDPGQGAADTQYF. The CDR3 DNA sequence: TGTGCCACCAGTGACCCGGGACAGGGGGCGGCAGATACGCAGTATTTT. The chain couples TRBV24-1 to TRBJ2-3; TRBD1 matches at 12 bases. Germline loops: CDR1 KGHDR, CDR2 SFDVKD. This CDR3 has 16 amino acids. Losses at the gene ends were 4 bases for V and 4 bases for J; bases not matched to a gene: 5.

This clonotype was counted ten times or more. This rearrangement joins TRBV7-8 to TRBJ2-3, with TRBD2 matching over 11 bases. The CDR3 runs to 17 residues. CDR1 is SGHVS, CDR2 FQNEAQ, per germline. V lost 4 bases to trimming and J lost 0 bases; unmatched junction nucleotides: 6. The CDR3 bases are TGTGCCAGCAGCTCCACAGTAGCGGGAGGGAGCACAGATACGCAGTATTTT. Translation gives CASSSTVAGGSTDTQYF.

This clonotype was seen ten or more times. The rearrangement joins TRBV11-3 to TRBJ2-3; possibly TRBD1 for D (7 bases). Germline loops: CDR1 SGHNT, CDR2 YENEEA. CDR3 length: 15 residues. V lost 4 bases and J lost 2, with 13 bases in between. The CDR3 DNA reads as TGTGCCAGCAGCTCAGGGGGGCGGAACACAGATACGCAGTATTTT. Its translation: CASSSGGRNTDTQYF.

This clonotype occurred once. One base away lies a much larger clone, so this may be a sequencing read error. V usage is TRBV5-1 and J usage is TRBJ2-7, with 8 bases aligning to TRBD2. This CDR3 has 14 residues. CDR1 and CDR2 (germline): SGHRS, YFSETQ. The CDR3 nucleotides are TGCACCAGCAGCTTAGGGACTAGTCACCCCGAGCAGTACTTC. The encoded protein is CTSSLGTSHPEQYF.

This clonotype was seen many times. CDR3 nucleotide sequence: TGTGCCAGCAGCTTAGAGGGCGGGAGCTCCTACAATGAGCAGTTCTTC. Translated: CASSLEGGSSYNEQFF. The chain uses TRBV11-2 and TRBJ2-1, with 7 bases identical to TRBD2. The CDR3 runs to 16 residues. Germline lookup yields CDR1 SGHAT and CDR2 FQNNGV. V lost 0 bases, J lost 0 bases, and 2 bases stayed unmatched.

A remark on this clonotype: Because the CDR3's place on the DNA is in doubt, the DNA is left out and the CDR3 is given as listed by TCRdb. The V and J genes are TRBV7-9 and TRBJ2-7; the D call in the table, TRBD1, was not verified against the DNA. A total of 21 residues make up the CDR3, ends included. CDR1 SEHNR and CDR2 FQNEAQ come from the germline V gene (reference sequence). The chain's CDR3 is CASSFYICSARDGRGPYEQYF.

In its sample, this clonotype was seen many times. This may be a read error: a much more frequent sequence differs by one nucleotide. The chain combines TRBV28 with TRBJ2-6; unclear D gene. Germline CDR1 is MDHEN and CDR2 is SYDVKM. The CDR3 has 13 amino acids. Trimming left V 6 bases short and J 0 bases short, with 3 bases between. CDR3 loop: CASRTSGANVLTF. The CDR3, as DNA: TGTGCCAGCAGGACCTCTGGGGCCAACGTCCTGACTTTC.

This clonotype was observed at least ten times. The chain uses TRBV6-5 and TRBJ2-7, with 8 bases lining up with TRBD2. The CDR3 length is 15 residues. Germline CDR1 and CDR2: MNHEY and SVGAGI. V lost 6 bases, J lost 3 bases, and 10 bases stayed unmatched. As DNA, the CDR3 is TGTGCCAGCAGCCAAGGACTAGCAGGGATCTACGAGCAGTACTTC. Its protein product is CASSQGLAGIYEQYF.

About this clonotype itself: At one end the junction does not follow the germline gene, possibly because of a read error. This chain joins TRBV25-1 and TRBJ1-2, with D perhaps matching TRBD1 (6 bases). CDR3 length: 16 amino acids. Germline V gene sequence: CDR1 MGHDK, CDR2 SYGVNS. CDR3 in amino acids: CASSAEGHRAVDGHTF. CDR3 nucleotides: TGTGCCAGCAGTGCCGAGGGCCACAGGGCTGTGGACGGCCACACTTTC.

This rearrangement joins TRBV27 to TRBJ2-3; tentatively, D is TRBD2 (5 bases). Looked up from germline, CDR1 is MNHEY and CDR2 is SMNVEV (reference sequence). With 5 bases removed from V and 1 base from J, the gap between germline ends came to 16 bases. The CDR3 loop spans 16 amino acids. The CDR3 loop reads CASSPALVGGTDTQYF. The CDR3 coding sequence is TGTGCCAGCAGTCCAGCCCTAGTGGGAGGCACAGATACGCAGTATTTT.

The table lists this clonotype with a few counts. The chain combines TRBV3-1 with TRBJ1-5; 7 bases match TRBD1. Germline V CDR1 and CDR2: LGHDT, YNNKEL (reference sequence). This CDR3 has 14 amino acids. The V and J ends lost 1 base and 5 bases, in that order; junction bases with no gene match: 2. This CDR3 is CASSQGQGYQPQHF. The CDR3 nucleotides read TGTGCCAGCAGCCAAGGACAGGGCTATCAGCCCCAGCATTTT. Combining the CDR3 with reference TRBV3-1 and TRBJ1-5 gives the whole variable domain DTAVSQTPKYLVTQMGNDKSIKCEQNLGHDTMYWYKQDSKKFLKIMFSYNNKELIINETVPNRFSPKSPDKAHLNLHINSLELGDSAVYFCASSQGQGYQPQHFGDGTRLSIL.

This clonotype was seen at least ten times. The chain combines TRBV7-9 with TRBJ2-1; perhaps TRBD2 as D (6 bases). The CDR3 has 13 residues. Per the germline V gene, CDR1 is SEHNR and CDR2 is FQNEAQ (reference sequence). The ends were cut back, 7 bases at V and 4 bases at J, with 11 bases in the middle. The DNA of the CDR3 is TGTGCCAGCAACAAGGCGGGGTACAATGAGCAGTTCTTC. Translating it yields CASNKAGYNEQFF.

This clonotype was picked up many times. The CDR3 here is CASSFRTGSSDTQYF. Here the CDR3 DNA reads TGTGCCAGCAGTTTTCGGACAGGGAGCTCAGATACGCAGTATTTT. V and J are TRBV7-2 and TRBJ2-3, with TRBD1 identical over 8 bases. Germline CDR1 and CDR2: SGHTA and FQGNSA. The junction had 9 bases not matched to a gene; V was cut back by 6 bases and J by 4 bases. The length of the CDR3 is 15 residues. The full variable domain, with the rest looked up from reference TRBV7-2 and TRBJ2-3, is GAGVSQSPSNKVTEKGKDVELRCDPISGHTALYWYRQSLGQGLEFLIYFQGNSAPDKSGLPSDRFSAERTGGSVSTLTIQRTQQEDSAVYLCASSFRTGSSDTQYFGPGTRLTVL.

This chain's CDR3 is CASSIGSYNEQFF. The CDR3, as DNA: TGTGCCAGTAGTATAGGCTCCTACAATGAGCAGTTCTTC. The chain has TRBV19 and TRBJ2-1; D is uncertain. Between the trimmed V and J ends, which lost 1 base and 0 bases, there was a span of 1 base. Germline CDR1 reads LNHDA; CDR2 reads SQIVND (reference sequence). CDR3 length: 13 amino acids.

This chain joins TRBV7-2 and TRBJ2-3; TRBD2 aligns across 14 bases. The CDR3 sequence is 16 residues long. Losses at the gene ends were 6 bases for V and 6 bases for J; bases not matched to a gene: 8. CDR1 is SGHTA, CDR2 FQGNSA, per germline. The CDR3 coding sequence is TGTGCCAGCAGACCCGGGACTAGCGGGGGAGTTGATACGCAGTATTTT. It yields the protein CASRPGTSGGVDTQYF.